Included here is one T cell receptor (beta chain) sequence, with context. Excluded were patients having autoimmune disease history or systemic immunosuppression. The data belong to a study of OX40 agonist ivuxolimab in advanced cancers. Produced via immunoSEQ multiplex PCR; TCRdb's table is partial and in-frame only. The sample carries about 69,000 clones, more than 75% recorded once. The TCR sequence derives from an adult with an advanced solid tumor such as melanoma, head and neck, liver or kidney cancer. Source: CD4+ or CD8+ T cells sorted from blood, taken in a trial of the OX40 agonist ivuxolimab.

The CDR3 spells CASSIQGLGNTEAFF. The CDR3 DNA reads as TGTGCCAGCAGCATCCAGGGGTTGGGGAACACTGAAGCTTTCTTT. This sequence joins TRBV5-6 and TRBJ1-1; the D gene is possibly TRBD1 (6 bases). The CDR3 covers 15 residues. The V end lost 4 bases, the J end lost 1 base, and 14 bases lay between the germline ends. CDR1 and CDR2 (germline): SGHDT, YYEEEE. Looking up the rest from reference TRBV5-6 and TRBJ1-1 gives the full variable domain: DAGVTQSPTHLIKTRGQQVTLRCSPKSGHDTVSWYQQALGQGPQFIFQYYEEEERQRGNFPDRFSGHQFPNYSSELNVNALLLGDSALYLCASSIQGLGNTEAFFGQGTRLTVV.